This T cell receptor beta chain originates from a study (dated by TCRdb to between 2015 and 2016). Points on this clonotype: No antigen is known for it. The sample holds no much larger clone one base away, and base qualities are not on file.

Library prep was done by RT-PCR. The run used an Illumina MiSeq. TCRdb took the public reads, trimmed them with fastp at Q25, ran MiXCR for clone calling and kept in-frame beta chains. Rows are combined by CDR3 protein, so each entry shows the most common genes and DNA. In this sample the table shows approximately 720,000 distinct CDR3 sequences, 14% of which occur a single time. Of the sample, 3.6% falls within the top ten clones. Here V drops 4 bases and J drops 7 bases, and the junction holds 4 bases not matched to any gene. Looking up the germline V gene (reference sequence) yields CDR1 DFQATT and CDR2 SNEGSKA. Measured from the cysteine to the phenylalanine, the CDR3 is 13 residues long. Just CDR3 DNA is preserved here, 39 bases in frame from base 1.

This sequence was found in a female donor in good health, serving as a healthy control. The sample taken for sequencing was memory CD4+ T cells from blood. Here the chain combines TRBV20-1 and TRBJ1-6, and TRBD1 aligns with 7 junction nucleotides. The DNA sequence follows: TGCAGTGCTACCAGGGGGGCCAATTCACCCCTCCACTTT. This gives the protein CSATRGANSPLHF.